This entry lists 6 T cell receptor beta chains sequenced from one sample in a study of radiotherapy plus CTLA-4 blockade in lung cancer. Generated by immunoSEQ multiplex PCR, the TCRdb table keeps only in-frame clones and is missing some. The sample yields about 18,000 clones, around 88% seen once. Sample: peripheral blood, taken from a patient treated with radiotherapy plus ipilimumab. The receptors were sampled from a human donor with non-small cell lung cancer whose response to radiotherapy plus ipilimumab could not be evaluated.

The chain carries TRBV25-1 and TRBJ2-1; 9 positions match TRBD2. CDR3 length equals 14 residues. The V gene's germline CDR1 is MGHDK and CDR2 SYGVNS. J gave up 0 bases and V 6 bases, and 0 bases lay outside the gene matches. The DNA for the CDR3 is TGTGCCAGCAGGACTAGCGGCTCCTACAATGAGCAGTTCTTC. Its protein is CASRTSGSYNEQFF. The full variable domain, its missing parts supplied by reference TRBV25-1 and TRBJ2-1, is EADIYQTPRYLVIGTGKKITLECSQTMGHDKMYWYQQDPGMELHLIHYSYGVNSTEKGDLSSESTVSRIRTEHFPLTLESARPSHTSQYLCASRTSGSYNEQFFGPGTRLTVL.

A word on this clone: This same CDR3 is encoded by further DNA sequences in the sample. The V and J genes are TRBV5-6 and TRBJ2-7; D ambiguous. The CDR3 has 12 amino acids. Germline-derived CDR1 and CDR2 are SGHDT and YYEEEE. Trimming removed 5 bases at V and 1 base at J, with 7 bases between. CDR3 amino acids: CASSSSSYEQYF. The DNA for the CDR3 is TGTGCCAGCAGTTCGAGTTCCTACGAGCAGTACTTC. The full variable domain, with the rest looked up from reference TRBV5-6 and TRBJ2-7, is DAGVTQSPTHLIKTRGQQVTLRCSPKSGHDTVSWYQQALGQGPQFIFQYYEEEERQRGNFPDRFSGHQFPNYSSELNVNALLLGDSALYLCASSSSSYEQYFGPGTRLTVT.

The chain is built from TRBV4-1 and TRBJ2-7, with 7 bases fitting TRBD1. Germline loops: CDR1 MGHRA, CDR2 YSYEKL. The CDR3 sequence is 16 residues long. V was clipped by 4 bases and J by 3 bases; unmatched bases: 12. Here the CDR3 reads CASSPRPGTVIYEQYF. The CDR3 DNA reads as TGCGCCAGCAGCCCCAGGCCGGGGACAGTGATCTACGAGCAGTACTTC.

This chain connects TRBV7-9 to TRBJ2-2; 7 nucleotides agree with TRBD2. Germline V gene data show CDR1 as SEHNR and CDR2 as FQNEAQ (reference sequence). V trimming: 5 bases; J trimming: 2 bases; junction bases outside the gene matches: 11. The CDR3 contains 17 residues. This chain's CDR3 is CASSPAMGTINTGELFF. CDR3 nucleotide sequence: TGTGCCAGCAGCCCCGCCATGGGGACTATCAACACCGGGGAGCTGTTTTTT. Based on the CDR3 plus reference TRBV7-9 and TRBJ2-2, the full variable domain is DTGVSQNPRHKITKRGQNVTFRCDPISEHNRLYWYRQTLGQGPEFLTYFQNEAQLEKSRLLSDRFSAERPKGSFSTLEIQRTEQGDSAMYLCASSPAMGTINTGELFFGEGSRLTVL.

Regarding this clone: The same CDR3 also results from other DNA sequences found in this sample. This chain uses TRBV20-1 with TRBJ2-3; unclear D gene. V was trimmed by 5 bases and J by 0 bases, leaving 3 bases between them. CDR3 size: 11 residues. In germline, CDR1 is DFQATT, CDR2 SNEGSKA (reference sequence). The CDR3 sequence: CSAGSTDTQYF. Here the CDR3 DNA reads TGCAGTGCTGGCAGCACAGATACGCAGTATTTT.

The chain is built from TRBV28 and TRBJ2-7; no definite D call. Trimming removed 4 bases from V and 0 bases from J, with 7 bases in between. This CDR3 contains 13 residues. Germline V gene data show CDR1 as MDHEN and CDR2 as SYDVKM. CDR3 DNA sequence: TGTGCCAGCAGTTCCTCACTCTCCTACGAGCAGTACTTC. This translates into CASSSSLSYEQYF.